A single TCR beta chain is shown here with its context. CDR3 length equals 13 residues. Unmatched junction bases numbered 4, after V lost 3 bases and J lost 5 bases. Germline CDR1 is SGDLS and CDR2 is YYNGEE. The data stem from a study of blood T cell repertoires in COVID-19. Whole-study context: Some COVID-19 samples were acute and others convalescent; all came from the United States, Italy and Spain.

As originally analysed: Counts of nucleated cells, estimated from reference gene primer amplification, were obtained. The assay was immunoSEQ multiplex PCR, and TCRdb's table has in-frame clones only and misses some. V, J and clone size are taken as reported in that table, and D and trimming were inferred from the DNA itself. The sample has some 350,000 clones; about nine tenths are singletons. Sample: peripheral blood. This clonotype was sampled from a woman between 70 and 85 years old with COVID-19, enrolled during active disease. This chain joins TRBV9 and TRBJ2-5; 7 nucleotides align to TRBD2. CDR3 sequence reads: CASSAAGTETQYF. The CDR3, as DNA: TGTGCCAGCAGCGCAGCGGGGACGGAGACCCAGTACTTC.